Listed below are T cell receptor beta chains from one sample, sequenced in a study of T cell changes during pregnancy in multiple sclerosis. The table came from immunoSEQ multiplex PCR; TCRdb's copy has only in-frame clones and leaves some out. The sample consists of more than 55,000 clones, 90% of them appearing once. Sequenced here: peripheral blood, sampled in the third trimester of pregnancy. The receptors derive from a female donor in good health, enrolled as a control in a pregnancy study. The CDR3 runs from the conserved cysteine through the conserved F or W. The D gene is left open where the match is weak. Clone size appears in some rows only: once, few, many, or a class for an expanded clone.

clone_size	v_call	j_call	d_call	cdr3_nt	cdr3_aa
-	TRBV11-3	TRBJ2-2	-	TGTGCCAGCAGAATGGGGGGGCGGGTAAGCGGGGAGCTGTTTTTT	CASRMGGRVSGELFF
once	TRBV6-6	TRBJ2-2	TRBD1	TGTGCCAGCAGTTACGGGGACAGCATAAACACCGGGGAGCTGTTTTTT	CASSYGDSINTGELFF
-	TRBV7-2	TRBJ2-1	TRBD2	TGTGCCAGCAGTTCCGGGACTAGCGGGAACAATGAGCAGTTCTTC	CASSSGTSGNNEQFF
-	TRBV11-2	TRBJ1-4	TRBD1	TGTGCCAGCAGCTTAGAGGGACAGCTTCTTAATGAAAAACTGTTTTTT	CASSLEGQLLNEKLFF
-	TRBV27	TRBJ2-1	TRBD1	TGTGCCAGCAGTTACAACCGGGACAGGGGGAATGAGCAGTTCTTC	CASSYNRDRGNEQFF
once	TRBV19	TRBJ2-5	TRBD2	TGTGCCAGTAGTGAGACTAGCGGGAGAAGTCTTGAGACCCAGTACTTC	CASSETSGRSLETQYF
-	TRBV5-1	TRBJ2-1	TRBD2	TGCGCCAGCAGCTTGGTGGTAGCGGGAGGGGAGGAGCAGTTCTTC	CASSLVVAGGEEQFF
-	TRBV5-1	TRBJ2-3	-	TGCGCCAGCAGCTGGGCCAGGACAGATACGCAGTATTTT	CASSWARTDTQYF
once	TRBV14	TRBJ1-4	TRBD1	TGTGCCAGGTCAACAGGGGCCCCCTCAACTAATGAAAAACTGTTTTTT	CARSTGAPSTNEKLFF
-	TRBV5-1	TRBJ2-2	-	TGCGCCAGCAGCACGGACTCATCGGGGACCGGGGAGCTGTTTTTT	CASSTDSSGTGELFF
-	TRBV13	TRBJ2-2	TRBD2	TGTGCCAGCAGCCCCCCCCGGGGGGGAGGAGGACCCGGGGAGCTGTTTTTT	CASSPPRGGGGPGELFF
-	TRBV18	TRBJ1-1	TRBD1	TGTGCCAGCTCACCAAAGGACAGGGCGACCGAAGCTTTCTTT	CASSPKDRATEAFF
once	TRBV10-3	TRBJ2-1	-	TGTGCCATCAACCCTACGACGGGGGTTATGAATGAGCAGTTCTTC	CAINPTTGVMNEQFF
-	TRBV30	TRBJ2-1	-	TGTGCCTGGAGTGACCGGGACTCCACCTACAATGAGCAGTTCTTC	CAWSDRDSTYNEQFF
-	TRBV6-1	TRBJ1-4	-	TGTGCCAGCACCTGGACAGTTCAAAGTAATGAAAAACTGTTTTTT	CASTWTVQSNEKLFF
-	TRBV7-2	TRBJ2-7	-	TGTGCCAGCAGCCTAAGAGGAACCGGGAGAACCTACGAGCAGTACTTC	CASSLRGTGRTYEQYF
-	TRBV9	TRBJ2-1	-	TGTGCCAGCAGCGTAGAGGAGTACAATGAGCAGTTCTTC	CASSVEEYNEQFF
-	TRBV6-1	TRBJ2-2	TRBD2	TGTGCCAGCAGTGAATCGGGCGGGAGGGACGGGGAGCTGTTTTTT	CASSESGGRDGELFF
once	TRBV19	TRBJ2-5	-	TGTGCCAGTAAAGGGGCCTGGTGGGGAGAGACCCAGTACTTC	CASKGAWWGETQYF
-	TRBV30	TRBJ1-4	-	TGTGCCTGGAGTGTGTCTCCGGCAACTAATGAAAAACTGTTTTTT	CAWSVSPATNEKLFF
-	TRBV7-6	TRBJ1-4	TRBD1	TGTGCCAGCAGCTCTGAGGGACAGGGAGACGGAAAACTGTTTTTT	CASSSEGQGDGKLFF
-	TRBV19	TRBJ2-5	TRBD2	TGTGCCAGTAGCTCGAACCAACTAGCGGGAGCACAAAAGACCCAGTACTTC	CASSSNQLAGAQKTQYF
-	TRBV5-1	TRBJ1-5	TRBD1	TGCGCCAGCAGTTCTACAGGGGGACCTCAGCCCCAGCATTTT	CASSSTGGPQPQHF
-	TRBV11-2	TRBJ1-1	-	TGTGCCAGCAGCTACTCAAATTCGGGATTGATGAACACTGAAGCTTTCTTT	CASSYSNSGLMNTEAFF
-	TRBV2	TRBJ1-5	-	TGTGCCAGCACCGCTGGGGGAGGAAATCAGCCCCAGCATTTT	CASTAGGGNQPQHF
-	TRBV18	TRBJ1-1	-	TGTGCCAGCTCACCAGGCATGAACACTGAAGCTTTCTTT	CASSPGMNTEAFF
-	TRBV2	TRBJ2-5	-	TGTGCCAGCAACCCATTAGTGACCCAGTACTTC	CASNPLVTQYF
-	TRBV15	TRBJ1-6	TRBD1	TGTGCCACCAGCAAGACAGGGGCGAATTCACCCCTCCACTTT	CATSKTGANSPLHF
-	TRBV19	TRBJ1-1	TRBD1	TGTGCCAGTAGCCACCCCCATGGACAGGGGAACACTGAAGCTTTCTTT	CASSHPHGQGNTEAFF
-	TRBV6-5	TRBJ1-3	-	TGTGCCAGCAGTTACTCGATGGCAGGAGGAAACACCATATATTTT	CASSYSMAGGNTIYF
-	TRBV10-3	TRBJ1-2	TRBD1	TGTGCCATCAGTGAGTCGGGGGACAGAGGCTACACCTTC	CAISESGDRGYTF
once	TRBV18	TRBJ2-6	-	TGTGCCAGCTCCCCGCAGCGCTCTGGGGCCAACGTCCTGACTTTC	CASSPQRSGANVLTF
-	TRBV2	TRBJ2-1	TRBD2	TGTGCCAGGACTAGCCTCCCCTACAATGAGCAGTTCTTC	CARTSLPYNEQFF
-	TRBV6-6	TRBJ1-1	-	TGTGCCAGCAGTTATCGGGGTTCTGAAGCTTTCTTT	CASSYRGSEAFF
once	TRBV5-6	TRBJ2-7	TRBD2	TGTGCCAGCGGACTAGCGGGGGGCTACGAGCAGTACTTC	CASGLAGGYEQYF
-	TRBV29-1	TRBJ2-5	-	TGCAGCGCTGTTGGGGCACAAGAGACCCAGTACTTC	CSAVGAQETQYF
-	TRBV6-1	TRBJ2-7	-	TGTGCCAGCAGTTTTAGGGGGGGAGACGAGCAGTACTTC	CASSFRGGDEQYF